The rows below give T cell receptor beta chains drawn from one sample of a study of human T cells and chemical hapten exposure. In TCRdb, the RACE reads were re-called with MiXCR into one record per CDR3 protein. Among some 400,000 distinct CDR3 sequences listed, roughly 4.8% were seen once. The sequences come from whole blood, collected in connection with sensitization to the hapten diphenylcyclopropenone (DPC). The receptors come from a woman aged 45-65 years with alopecia areata. Some clones in this sample may be carry-over from other donors' samples. CDR3s include the opening cysteine and the closing phenylalanine or tryptophan. The D gene is left open where the match is weak. Rows give clone size only sometimes, using once, few, many, or a class for an expanded clone.

DNA: TGTGCCAGCAGTAGCGGGGGCCACAATGAGCAGTTCTTC
CDR3: CASSSGGHNEQFF
D: TRBD2
V: TRBV2
size: few
J: TRBJ2-1

DNA: TGCGCCAGCAGCTTGGGTGGCATAGAAGAGACCCAGTACTTC
CDR3: CASSLGGIEETQYF
D: -
V: TRBV5-1
size: -
J: TRBJ2-5

DNA: TGCAGTGCCGAGGGACTTACCTACGAGCAGTACTTC
CDR3: CSAEGLTYEQYF
D: -
V: TRBV20-1
size: few
J: TRBJ2-7

DNA: TGCAGCGCGACAATAGGTGAGCAGTTCTTC
CDR3: CSATIGEQFF
D: -
V: TRBV29-1
size: many
J: TRBJ2-1

DNA: TGTGCCAGTAGTTCTGCGGGTCTCTCCTACGAGCAGTACTTC
CDR3: CASSSAGLSYEQYF
D: -
V: TRBV19
size: many
J: TRBJ2-7

DNA: TGCGCCAGCAGCGAACCGGGACTCCCCCAAGAGACCCAGTACTTC
CDR3: CASSEPGLPQETQYF
D: -
V: TRBV5-1
size: -
J: TRBJ2-5

DNA: TGTGCCAGCAGCCCCTGGACTAGCGGGAGGGTCCTAGATACGCAGTATTTT
CDR3: CASSPWTSGRVLDTQYF
D: TRBD2
V: TRBV7-8
size: many
J: TRBJ2-3

DNA: TGTGCCAGCAGCCCCGTTTTGCCCACTGAAGCTTTCTTT
CDR3: CASSPVLPTEAFF
D: -
V: TRBV12-3/TRBV12-4
size: few
J: TRBJ1-1

DNA: TGTGCCAGCACTAATTTCTGCGAGCAGTACTTC
CDR3: CASTNFCEQYF
D: -
V: TRBV6-1
size: -
J: TRBJ2-7

DNA: TGTGCCAGCAGTTTAGAGGGAGCTCGAAATCAGCCCCAGCATTTT
CDR3: CASSLEGARNQPQHF
D: -
V: TRBV12-3/TRBV12-4
size: -
J: TRBJ1-5

DNA: TGTGCCAGCAGTTCCCGGGGTAATCAGCCCCAGCATTTT
CDR3: CASSSRGNQPQHF
D: -
V: TRBV12-3/TRBV12-4
size: many
J: TRBJ1-5

DNA: TGTGCCAGCAGCTCTACCGGGACTAGCGACGAGCAGTACTTC
CDR3: CASSSTGTSDEQYF
D: TRBD2
V: TRBV6-6
size: many
J: TRBJ2-7

DNA: TGCGCCAGCAGCCGCATAGGGGGCTCGGGTTCACCCCTCCACTTT
CDR3: CASSRIGGSGSPLHF
D: TRBD1
V: TRBV4-1
size: -
J: TRBJ1-6

DNA: TGTGCCAGCAGCTTTAGCGGGTCGGAGACCCAGTACTTC
CDR3: CASSFSGSETQYF
D: TRBD2
V: TRBV9
size: many
J: TRBJ2-5

DNA: TGTGCCAGCAGTGTTCCGGGGGCCACCGGGGAGCTGTTTTTT
CDR3: CASSVPGATGELFF
D: -
V: TRBV25-1
size: many
J: TRBJ2-2

DNA: TGTGCCAGCAGCCAGAGGGGGCCCGATACGCAGTATTTT
CDR3: CASSQRGPDTQYF
D: TRBD1
V: TRBV3-1
size: -
J: TRBJ2-3

DNA: TGTGCCAGCAGCTTAGAAAGGGCCAGGGGCGCTTTCTTT
CDR3: CASSLERARGAFF
D: -
V: TRBV7-2
size: few
J: TRBJ1-1

DNA: TGTGCCAGCAGCTTAGATCAGGGCCCCACTAGGGGGGGACGAAGAGAGCAGTTCTTC
CDR3: CASSLDQGPTRGGRREQFF
D: -
V: TRBV11-2
size: many
J: TRBJ2-1

DNA: TGCGCCAGCAGCCAAGGTTCGCAGGGAGGAGGCCCCACAGATACGCAGTATTTT
CDR3: CASSQGSQGGGPTDTQYF
D: -
V: TRBV4-1
size: many
J: TRBJ2-3

DNA: TGCAGCGTTGATACGGGGGCAGGTGAGCAGTTCTTC
CDR3: CSVDTGAGEQFF
D: -
V: TRBV29-1
size: few
J: TRBJ2-1

DNA: TGTGCCAGCAGCTTAGCCGGTAGCGGGAGCGCCGAGCAGTACTTC
CDR3: CASSLAGSGSAEQYF
D: TRBD2
V: TRBV7-2
size: many
J: TRBJ2-7

DNA: TGTGCCAGCAGTTACTCCCGGTCACAAGAGACCCAGTACTTC
CDR3: CASSYSRSQETQYF
D: -
V: TRBV6-5
size: many
J: TRBJ2-5

DNA: TGTGCCAGCAGGACCGGGACTAGATCCACCGGGGAGCTGTTTTTT
CDR3: CASRTGTRSTGELFF
D: TRBD2
V: TRBV27
size: many
J: TRBJ2-2

DNA: TGTGCCAGCAGTTACCAGGTCTACGAGCAGTACTTC
CDR3: CASSYQVYEQYF
D: -
V: TRBV6-2/TRBV6-3
size: many
J: TRBJ2-7

DNA: TGTGCCAGCAGCTCCGGGACGGATGCCTATGGCTACACCTTC
CDR3: CASSSGTDAYGYTF
D: -
V: TRBV7-2
size: many
J: TRBJ1-2

DNA: TGCAGCGCGGGACAGGGGATGAACACTGAAGCTTTCTTT
CDR3: CSAGQGMNTEAFF
D: TRBD1
V: TRBV29-1
size: many
J: TRBJ1-1

DNA: TGCAGTGCGCCCGACAGAATTCAGGCAGATACGCAGTATTTT
CDR3: CSAPDRIQADTQYF
D: -
V: TRBV20-1
size: few
J: TRBJ2-3

DNA: TGTGCCAGCAGCGCGAGGGACAGATTGGATGGCTACACCTTC
CDR3: CASSARDRLDGYTF
D: TRBD1
V: TRBV11-1
size: many
J: TRBJ1-2

DNA: TGTGCCAGCAGTCCTCGTGAGGAGCAGTTCTTC
CDR3: CASSPREEQFF
D: -
V: TRBV12-3/TRBV12-4
size: many
J: TRBJ2-1

DNA: TGCAGTGCTAGAGATCTTTATGAGCAGTTCTTC
CDR3: CSARDLYEQFF
D: -
V: TRBV20-1
size: few
J: TRBJ2-1

DNA: TGTGCCAGCAGCAAGGTCCCGGGGCGGGGCTCCTACGAGCAGTACTTC
CDR3: CASSKVPGRGSYEQYF
D: -
V: TRBV21-1
size: few
J: TRBJ2-7

DNA: TGTGCCAGCCAACTGACTAGCCCCACAGATACGCAGTATTTT
CDR3: CASQLTSPTDTQYF
D: TRBD2
V: TRBV11-2
size: many
J: TRBJ2-3

DNA: TGCAGCGTTGATCTTGCGGGAGGAAATGAGCAGTACTTC
CDR3: CSVDLAGGNEQYF
D: TRBD2
V: TRBV29-1
size: many
J: TRBJ2-7

DNA: TGTGCCAGCAGCTCAGCGGGAGTGGCCTACAATGAGCAGTTCTTC
CDR3: CASSSAGVAYNEQFF
D: TRBD2
V: TRBV7-8
size: many
J: TRBJ2-1

DNA: TGTGCCAGCAGCTCCCCAGGGGGAGGGGGTCAGCCCCAGCATTTT
CDR3: CASSSPGGGGQPQHF
D: TRBD1
V: TRBV7-2
size: -
J: TRBJ1-5

DNA: TGTGCCACCAGTGACGGCCCTGATGGCTACACCTTC
CDR3: CATSDGPDGYTF
D: -
V: TRBV24-1
size: many
J: TRBJ1-2

DNA: TGTGCCACCAGTGATGCCCGGGACAGGGGGGATCGTCCCCAGCATTTT
CDR3: CATSDARDRGDRPQHF
D: TRBD1
V: TRBV24-1
size: few
J: TRBJ1-5

DNA: TGCAGTGCTAGTGAGGGGACGACTAATTCACCCCTCCACTTT
CDR3: CSASEGTTNSPLHF
D: -
V: TRBV20-1
size: -
J: TRBJ1-6

DNA: TGTGCCAGCAGTGTGACTGACGCGAACACCGGGGAGCTGTTTTTT
CDR3: CASSVTDANTGELFF
D: -
V: TRBV6-4
size: -
J: TRBJ2-2

DNA: TGTGCCAGCAGTTTATCCTGGGGGGCGGGTGGTGAGCAGTTCTTC
CDR3: CASSLSWGAGGEQFF
D: -
V: TRBV27
size: -
J: TRBJ2-1

DNA: TGTGCCAGCACCCTAGCGGGAGCCTACAATGAGCAGTTCTTC
CDR3: CASTLAGAYNEQFF
D: TRBD2
V: TRBV6-2/TRBV6-3
size: many
J: TRBJ2-1

DNA: TGCAGCGTAAGGGGCAGGGGGCGGGTAGAGACCCAGTACTTC
CDR3: CSVRGRGRVETQYF
D: TRBD1
V: TRBV29-1
size: few
J: TRBJ2-5

DNA: TGCAGTGCAGACGCTAGAGCGGGAGAAACAGATACGCAGTATTTT
CDR3: CSADARAGETDTQYF
D: TRBD2
V: TRBV20-1
size: few
J: TRBJ2-3

DNA: TGTGCCAGCAGTTCCGGGCTCGGGCCGGCCTACGAGCAGTACTTC
CDR3: CASSSGLGPAYEQYF
D: -
V: TRBV27
size: -
J: TRBJ2-7

DNA: TGCGCCAGCGATCCCCCAGCAGATACGCAGTATTTT
CDR3: CASDPPADTQYF
D: -
V: TRBV5-1
size: many
J: TRBJ2-3

DNA: TGCAGCTACGACAGGGGCTATGGCTACACCTTC
CDR3: CSYDRGYGYTF
D: TRBD1
V: TRBV29-1
size: few
J: TRBJ1-2

DNA: TGTGCCAGCAGGGGAGGCAATAGCAATCAGCCCCAGCATTTT
CDR3: CASRGGNSNQPQHF
D: -
V: TRBV2
size: many
J: TRBJ1-5

DNA: TGTGCCAGCAGCCCCGGGGAGCAGGGGGCGGCGGATACGCAGTATTTT
CDR3: CASSPGEQGAADTQYF
D: TRBD1
V: TRBV9
size: -
J: TRBJ2-3

DNA: TGTGCCAGCAGCTTAAGCAGAAACGAAAACATTCAGTACTTC
CDR3: CASSLSRNENIQYF
D: -
V: TRBV7-2
size: many
J: TRBJ2-4

DNA: TGTGCCAGCAGTTACTGGGCGGGGAGCACTGAAGCTTTCTTT
CDR3: CASSYWAGSTEAFF
D: -
V: TRBV6-2/TRBV6-3
size: -
J: TRBJ1-1

DNA: TGTGCCAGCAGTGACCGCGGACAGGGGGCTAACACCGGGGAGCTGTTTTTT
CDR3: CASSDRGQGANTGELFF
D: TRBD1
V: TRBV6-4
size: many
J: TRBJ2-2

DNA: TGTGCCACCCGACCCACCCCGGGTACTGAAGCTTTCTTT
CDR3: CATRPTPGTEAFF
D: -
V: TRBV24-1
size: few
J: TRBJ1-1

DNA: TGTGCCATCAGTGTCGGGGAAAAACTGTTTTTT
CDR3: CAISVGEKLFF
D: -
V: TRBV10-3
size: many
J: TRBJ1-4